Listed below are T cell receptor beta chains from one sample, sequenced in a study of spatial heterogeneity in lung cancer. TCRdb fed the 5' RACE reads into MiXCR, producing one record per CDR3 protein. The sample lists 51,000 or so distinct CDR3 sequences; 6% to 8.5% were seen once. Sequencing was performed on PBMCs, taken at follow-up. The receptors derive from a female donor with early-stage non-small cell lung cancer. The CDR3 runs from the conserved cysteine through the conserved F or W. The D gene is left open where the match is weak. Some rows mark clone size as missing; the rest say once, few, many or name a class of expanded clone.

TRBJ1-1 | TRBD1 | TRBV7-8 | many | CASSLGQGVSGEAFF | TGTGCCAGCAGCCTCGGACAGGGCGTTTCTGGAGAAGCTTTCTTT
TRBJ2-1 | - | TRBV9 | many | CASSVGSQAYNEQFF | TGTGCCAGCAGCGTAGGAAGCCAGGCCTACAATGAGCAGTTCTTC
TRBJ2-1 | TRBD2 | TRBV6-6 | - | CASSTGTTDYNEQFF | TGTGCCAGCAGTACCGGGACTACCGACTACAATGAGCAGTTCTTC
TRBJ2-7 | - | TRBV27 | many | CASSFETSYEQYF | TGTGCCAGCAGTTTCGAGACTTCTTACGAGCAGTACTTC
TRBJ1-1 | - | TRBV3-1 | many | CASSQETRRNTEAFF | TGTGCCAGCAGCCAAGAGACCCGAAGGAACACTGAAGCTTTCTTT
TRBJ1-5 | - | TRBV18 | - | CASSPTDNQPQHF | TGTGCCAGCTCACCTACGGACAATCAGCCCCAGCATTTT
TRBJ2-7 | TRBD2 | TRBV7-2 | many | CASSLSLSGGSYEQYF | TGTGCCAGCAGCTTAAGTCTCAGCGGGGGTTCCTACGAGCAGTACTTC
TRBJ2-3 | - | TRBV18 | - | CASSPSGDTQYF | TGTGCCAGCTCACCATCAGGAGATACGCAGTATTTT
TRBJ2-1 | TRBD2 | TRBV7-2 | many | CASSPLAGSYNEQFF | TGTGCCAGCAGCCCACTAGCGGGGAGCTACAATGAGCAGTTCTTC
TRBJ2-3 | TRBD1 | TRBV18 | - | CASSPGTGGTTDTQYF | TGTGCCAGCTCACCAGGGACAGGGGGCACCACAGATACGCAGTATTTT
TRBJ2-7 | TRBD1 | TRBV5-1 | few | CASSTGTGGLGEQYF | TGCGCCAGCAGCACCGGGACAGGGGGATTGGGCGAGCAGTACTTC
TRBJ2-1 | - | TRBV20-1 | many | CSAPPEYYGEQFF | TGCAGTGCTCCCCCTGAGTATTACGGTGAGCAGTTCTTC
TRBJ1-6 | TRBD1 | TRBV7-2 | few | CASSPARQGGSYNSPLHF | TGTGCCAGCAGCCCAGCCCGACAGGGCGGTTCCTATAATTCACCCCTCCACTTT
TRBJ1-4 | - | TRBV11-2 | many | CASQQGSNEKLFF | TGTGCCAGCCAACAGGGATCTAATGAAAAACTGTTTTTT
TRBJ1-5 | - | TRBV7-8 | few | CASSPTGFYQPQHF | TGTGCCAGCAGTCCTACAGGGTTTTATCAGCCCCAGCATTTT
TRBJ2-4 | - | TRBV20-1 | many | CSARDTREYIQYF | TGCAGTGCTAGAGATACACGGGAATACATTCAGTACTTC
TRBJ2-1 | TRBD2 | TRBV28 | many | CASSKRGGGYNEQFF | TGTGCCAGCAGTAAGCGGGGGGGCGGATACAATGAGCAGTTCTTC
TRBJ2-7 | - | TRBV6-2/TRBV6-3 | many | CASSYVGGEQYF | TGTGCCAGCAGTTACGTGGGCGGCGAGCAGTACTTC
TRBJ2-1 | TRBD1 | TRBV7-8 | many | CASSLSDRVGDEQFF | TGTGCCAGCAGCCTATCGGACAGGGTGGGCGATGAGCAGTTCTTC
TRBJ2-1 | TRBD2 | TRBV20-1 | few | CSARATGSAGGRNEQFF | TGCAGTGCTAGAGCCACCGGGTCAGCGGGGGGGCGGAATGAGCAGTTCTTC
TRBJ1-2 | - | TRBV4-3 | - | CASSQDFRQTQSYGYTF | TGCGCCAGCAGCCAAGATTTTAGACAGACACAAAGCTATGGCTACACCTTC
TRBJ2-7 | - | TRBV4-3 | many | CASSQDLPGPREQYF | TGCGCCAGCAGCCAAGATCTCCCAGGCCCACGGGAGCAGTACTTC
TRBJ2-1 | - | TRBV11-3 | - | CASSLGRGEQFF | TGTGCCAGCAGCTTAGGGAGGGGGGAGCAGTTCTTC
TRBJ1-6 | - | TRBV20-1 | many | CSARSGVGSPLHF | TGCAGTGCCCGATCCGGGGTGGGATCACCCCTCCACTTT
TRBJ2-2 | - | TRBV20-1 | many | CSARYTVANTGELFF | TGCAGTGCCCGTTACACCGTGGCGAACACCGGGGAGCTGTTTTTT
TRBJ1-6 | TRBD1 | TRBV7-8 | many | CASSSDRGRGSPLHF | TGTGCCAGCAGCTCGGACAGGGGCAGGGGGTCACCCCTCCACTTT
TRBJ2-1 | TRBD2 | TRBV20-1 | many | CSATERGGYNEQFF | TGCAGTGCTACCGAGCGGGGGGGCTACAATGAGCAGTTCTTC
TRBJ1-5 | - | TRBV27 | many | CASSQGIQPQHF | TGTGCCAGCAGTCAGGGGATTCAGCCCCAGCATTTT
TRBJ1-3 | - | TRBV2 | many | CASSPGPGGNTIYF | TGTGCCAGCAGCCCGGGACCGGGGGGAAACACCATATATTTT
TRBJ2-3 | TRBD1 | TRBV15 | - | CATRPRDRGDTQYF | TGTGCCACCAGGCCCCGGGACAGGGGAGATACGCAGTATTTT
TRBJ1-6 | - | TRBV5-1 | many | CASSLVQGHNSPLHF | TGCGCCAGCAGCTTGGTTCAGGGTCACAATTCACCCCTCCACTTT